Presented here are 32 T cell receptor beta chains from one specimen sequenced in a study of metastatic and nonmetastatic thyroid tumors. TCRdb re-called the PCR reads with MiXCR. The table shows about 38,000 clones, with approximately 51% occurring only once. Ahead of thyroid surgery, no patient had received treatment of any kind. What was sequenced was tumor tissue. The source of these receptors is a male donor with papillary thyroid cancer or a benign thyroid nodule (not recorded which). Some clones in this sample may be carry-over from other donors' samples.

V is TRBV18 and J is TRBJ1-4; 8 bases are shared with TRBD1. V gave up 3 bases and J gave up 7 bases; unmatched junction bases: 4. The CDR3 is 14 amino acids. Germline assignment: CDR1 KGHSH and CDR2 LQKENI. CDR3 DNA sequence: TGTGCCAGCTCACCGGGGACAGGATCTGAAAAACTGTTTTTT. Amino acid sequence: CASSPGTGSEKLFF. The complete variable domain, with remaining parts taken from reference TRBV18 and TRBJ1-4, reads NAGVMQNPRHLVRRRGQEARLRCSPMKGHSHVYWYRQLPEEGLKFMVYLQKENIIDESGMPKERFSAEFPKEGPSILRIQQVVRGDSAAYFCASSPGTGSEKLFFGSGTQLSVL.

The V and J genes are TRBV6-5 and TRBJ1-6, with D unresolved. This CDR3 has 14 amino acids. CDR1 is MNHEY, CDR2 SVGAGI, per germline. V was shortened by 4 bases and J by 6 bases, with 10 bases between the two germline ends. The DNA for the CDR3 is TGTGCCAGCAGTTGCAGGAGCTTTAATTCACCCCTCCACTTT. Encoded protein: CASSCRSFNSPLHF.

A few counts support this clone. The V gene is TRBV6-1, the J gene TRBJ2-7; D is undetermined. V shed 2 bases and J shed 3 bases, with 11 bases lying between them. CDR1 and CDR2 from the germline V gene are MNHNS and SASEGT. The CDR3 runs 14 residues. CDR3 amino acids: CASSEYGLNYEQYF. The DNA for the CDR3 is TGTGCCAGCAGTGAATACGGTCTGAACTACGAGCAGTACTTC.

CDR3 sequence (DNA): TGTGCCAGCAGCCAGATGAACGGGGAAGCTTTCTTT. Translation: CASSQMNGEAFF. The chain joins TRBV4-2 to TRBJ1-1; D unresolved. Per germline, CDR1 LGHNA and CDR2 YNFKEQ. The CDR3 is 12 residues long. V was trimmed by 3 bases and J by 8 bases, leaving 10 bases between them.

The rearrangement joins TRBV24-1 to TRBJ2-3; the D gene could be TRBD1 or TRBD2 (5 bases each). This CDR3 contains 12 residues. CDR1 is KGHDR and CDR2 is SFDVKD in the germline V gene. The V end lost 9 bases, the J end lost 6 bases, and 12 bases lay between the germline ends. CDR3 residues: CATGPGTDTQYF. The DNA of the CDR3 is TGTGCCACCGGGCCGGGGACCGATACGCAGTATTTT.

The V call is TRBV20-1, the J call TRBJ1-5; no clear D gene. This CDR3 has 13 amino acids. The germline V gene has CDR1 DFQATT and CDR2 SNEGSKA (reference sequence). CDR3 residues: CSVIPGGNQPQHF. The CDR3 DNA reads TGCAGCGTAATTCCTGGGGGCAATCAGCCCCAGCATTTT.

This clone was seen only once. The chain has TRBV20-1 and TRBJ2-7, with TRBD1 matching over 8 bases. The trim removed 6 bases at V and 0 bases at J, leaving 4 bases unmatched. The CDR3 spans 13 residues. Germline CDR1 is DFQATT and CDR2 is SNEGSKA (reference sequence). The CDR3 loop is CSARGPYSYEQYF. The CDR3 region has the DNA TGCAGTGCCAGGGGGCCTTACTCCTACGAGCAGTACTTC.

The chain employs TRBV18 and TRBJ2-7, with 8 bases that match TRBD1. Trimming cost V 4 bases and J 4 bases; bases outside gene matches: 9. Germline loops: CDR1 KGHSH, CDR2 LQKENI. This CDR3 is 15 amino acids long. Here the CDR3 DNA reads TGTGCCAGCTCACTAACCGGGACAGGCGGATACGAGCAGTACTTC. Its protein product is CASSLTGTGGYEQYF. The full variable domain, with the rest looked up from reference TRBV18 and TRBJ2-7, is NAGVMQNPRHLVRRRGQEARLRCSPMKGHSHVYWYRQLPEEGLKFMVYLQKENIIDESGMPKERFSAEFPKEGPSILRIQQVVRGDSAAYFCASSLTGTGGYEQYFGPGTRLTVT.

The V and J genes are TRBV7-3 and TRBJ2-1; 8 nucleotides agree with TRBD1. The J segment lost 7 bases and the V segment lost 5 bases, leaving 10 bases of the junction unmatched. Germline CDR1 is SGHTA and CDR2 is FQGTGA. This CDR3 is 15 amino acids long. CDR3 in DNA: TGTGCCAGCAGCCTCCGACAGGGGATATCGAATGAGCAGTTCTTC. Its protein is CASSLRQGISNEQFF.

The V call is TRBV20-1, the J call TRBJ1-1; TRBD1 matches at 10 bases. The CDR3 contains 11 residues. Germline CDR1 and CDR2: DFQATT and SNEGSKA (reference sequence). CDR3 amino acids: CTGTGETEAFF. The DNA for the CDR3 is TGCACCGGGACAGGGGAAACTGAAGCTTTCTTT.

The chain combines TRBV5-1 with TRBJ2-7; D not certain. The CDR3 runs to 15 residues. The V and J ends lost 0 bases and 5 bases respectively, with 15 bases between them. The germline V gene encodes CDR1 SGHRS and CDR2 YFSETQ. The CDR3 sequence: CASSLAWTVSNEQYF. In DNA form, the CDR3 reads TGCGCCAGCAGCTTGGCCTGGACGGTATCAAACGAGCAGTACTTC.

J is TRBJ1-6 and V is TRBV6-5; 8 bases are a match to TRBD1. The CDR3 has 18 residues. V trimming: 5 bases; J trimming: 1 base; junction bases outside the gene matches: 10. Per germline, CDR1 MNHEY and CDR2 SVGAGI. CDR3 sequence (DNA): TGTGCCAGCAGTCGGGACAGGTCAAGCACGTCCTATAATTCACCCCTCCACTTT. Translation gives CASSRDRSSTSYNSPLHF.

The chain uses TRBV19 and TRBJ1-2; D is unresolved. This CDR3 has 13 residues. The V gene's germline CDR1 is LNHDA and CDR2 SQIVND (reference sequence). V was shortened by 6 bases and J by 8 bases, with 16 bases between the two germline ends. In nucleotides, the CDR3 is TGTGCCAGTAGAGCAGACCCGGTCAAGGGCTACACCTTC. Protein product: CASRADPVKGYTF.

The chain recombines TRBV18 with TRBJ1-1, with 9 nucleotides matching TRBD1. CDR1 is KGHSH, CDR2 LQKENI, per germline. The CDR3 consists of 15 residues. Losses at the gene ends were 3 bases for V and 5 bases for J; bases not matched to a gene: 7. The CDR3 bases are TGTGCCAGCTCACCGAGGACAGGGGAGGGTACTGAAGCTTTCTTT. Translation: CASSPRTGEGTEAFF.

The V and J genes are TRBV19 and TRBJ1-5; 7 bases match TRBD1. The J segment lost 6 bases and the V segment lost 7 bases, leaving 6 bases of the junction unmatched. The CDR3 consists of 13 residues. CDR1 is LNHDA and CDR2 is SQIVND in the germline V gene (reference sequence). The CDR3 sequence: CASTDREGQPQHF. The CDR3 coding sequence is TGTGCCAGTACCGACAGGGAAGGTCAGCCCCAGCATTTT. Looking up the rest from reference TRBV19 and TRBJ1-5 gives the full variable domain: DGGITQSPKYLFRKEGQNVTLSCEQNLNHDAMYWYRQDPGQGLRLIYYSQIVNDFQKGDIAEGYSVSREKKESFPLTVTSAQKNPTAFYLCASTDREGQPQHFGDGTRLSIL.

For the CDR3, the DNA is TGCGCCAGCAGCGCGGGACAGGGCCACGTCGGTGGCTACACCTTC. As protein: CASSAGQGHVGGYTF. The chain is built from TRBV5-1 and TRBJ1-2; TRBD1 matches 9 bases. Germline V gene lookup returns CDR1 SGHRS and CDR2 YFSETQ. J gave up 7 bases and V 4 bases, and 11 bases lay outside the gene matches. The CDR3 is 15 amino acids.

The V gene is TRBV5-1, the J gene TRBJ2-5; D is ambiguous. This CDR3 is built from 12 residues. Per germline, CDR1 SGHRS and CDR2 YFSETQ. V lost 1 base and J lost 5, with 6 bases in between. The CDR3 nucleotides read TGCGCCAGCAGCTTGATGGGGGAGACCCAGTACTTC. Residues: CASSLMGETQYF.

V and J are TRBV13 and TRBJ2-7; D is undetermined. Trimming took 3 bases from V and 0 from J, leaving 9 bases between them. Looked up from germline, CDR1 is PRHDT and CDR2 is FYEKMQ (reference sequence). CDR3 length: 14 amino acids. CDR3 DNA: TGTGCCAGCAGCTTTACAAGGAGCTCCTACGAGCAGTACTTC. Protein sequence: CASSFTRSSYEQYF. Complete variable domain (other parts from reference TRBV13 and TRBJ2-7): AAGVIQSPRHLIKEKRETATLKCYPIPRHDTVYWYQQGPGQDPQFLISFYEKMQSDKGSIPDRFSAQQFSDYHSELNMSSLELGDSALYFCASSFTRSSYEQYFGPGTRLTVT.

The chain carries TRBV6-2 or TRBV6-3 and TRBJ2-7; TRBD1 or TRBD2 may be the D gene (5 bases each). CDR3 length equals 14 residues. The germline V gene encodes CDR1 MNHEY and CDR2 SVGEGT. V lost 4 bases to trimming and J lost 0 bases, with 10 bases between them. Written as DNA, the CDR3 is TGTGCCAGCAGTTCTGTGGGGGACTCCTACGAGCAGTACTTC. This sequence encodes CASSSVGDSYEQYF.

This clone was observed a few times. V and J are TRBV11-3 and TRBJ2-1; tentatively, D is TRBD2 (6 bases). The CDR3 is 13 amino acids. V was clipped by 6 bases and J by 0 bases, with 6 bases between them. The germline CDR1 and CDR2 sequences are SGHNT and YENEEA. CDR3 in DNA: TGTGCCAGCAGGACTAGCTCCTACAATGAGCAGTTCTTC. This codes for CASRTSSYNEQFF.

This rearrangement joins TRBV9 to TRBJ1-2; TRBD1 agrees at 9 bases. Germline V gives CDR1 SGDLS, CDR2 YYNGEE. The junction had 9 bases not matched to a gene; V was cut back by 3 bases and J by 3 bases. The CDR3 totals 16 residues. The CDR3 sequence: CASSETGTGFDYGYTF. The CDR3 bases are TGTGCCAGCAGCGAGACCGGGACAGGGTTCGACTATGGCTACACCTTC.

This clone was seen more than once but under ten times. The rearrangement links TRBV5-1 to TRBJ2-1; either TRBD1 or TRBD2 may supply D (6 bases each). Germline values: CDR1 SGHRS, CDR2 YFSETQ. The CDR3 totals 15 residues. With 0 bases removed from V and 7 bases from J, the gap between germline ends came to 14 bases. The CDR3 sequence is CASSLVGGPENEQFF. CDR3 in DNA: TGCGCCAGCAGCTTGGTTGGGGGGCCGGAAAATGAGCAGTTCTTC.

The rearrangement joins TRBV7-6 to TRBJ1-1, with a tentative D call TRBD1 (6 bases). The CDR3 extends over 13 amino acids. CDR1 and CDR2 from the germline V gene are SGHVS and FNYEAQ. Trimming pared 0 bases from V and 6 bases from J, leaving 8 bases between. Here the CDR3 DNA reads TGTGCCAGCAGCTTAGCGAGGGGGTCTGAAGCTTTCTTT. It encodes CASSLARGSEAFF.

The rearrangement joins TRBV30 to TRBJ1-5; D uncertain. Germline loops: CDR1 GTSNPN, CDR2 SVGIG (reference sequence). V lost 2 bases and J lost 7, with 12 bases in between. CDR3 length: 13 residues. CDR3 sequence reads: CAWSKGEGQPQHF. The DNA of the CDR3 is TGTGCCTGGAGTAAGGGAGAGGGACAGCCCCAGCATTTT.

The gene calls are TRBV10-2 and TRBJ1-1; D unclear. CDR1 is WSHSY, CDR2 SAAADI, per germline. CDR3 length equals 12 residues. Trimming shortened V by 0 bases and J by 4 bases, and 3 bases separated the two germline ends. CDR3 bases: TGCGCCAGCAGTGAGTCTGTCACTGAAGCTTTCTTT. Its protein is CASSESVTEAFF.

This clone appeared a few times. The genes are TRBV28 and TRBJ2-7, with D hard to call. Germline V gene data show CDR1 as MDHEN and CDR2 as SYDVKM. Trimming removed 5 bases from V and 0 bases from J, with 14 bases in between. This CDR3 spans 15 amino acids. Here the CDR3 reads CASSDGNPFSYEQYF. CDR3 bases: TGTGCCAGCAGTGACGGAAATCCGTTCTCCTACGAGCAGTACTTC.

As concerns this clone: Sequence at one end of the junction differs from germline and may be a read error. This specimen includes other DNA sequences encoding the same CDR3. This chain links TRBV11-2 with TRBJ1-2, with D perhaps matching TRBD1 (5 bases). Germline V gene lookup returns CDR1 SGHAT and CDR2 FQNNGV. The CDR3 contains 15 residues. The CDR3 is CASSQGIGFGYGYTF. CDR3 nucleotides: TGTGCCAGCAGCCAGGGTATTGGGTTCGGCTATGGCTACACCTTT.

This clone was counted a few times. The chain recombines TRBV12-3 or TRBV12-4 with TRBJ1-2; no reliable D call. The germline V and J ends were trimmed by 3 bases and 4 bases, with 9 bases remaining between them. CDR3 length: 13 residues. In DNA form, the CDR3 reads TGTGCCAGCAGTTTTGTATCTAGCTATGGCTACACCTTC. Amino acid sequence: CASSFVSSYGYTF.

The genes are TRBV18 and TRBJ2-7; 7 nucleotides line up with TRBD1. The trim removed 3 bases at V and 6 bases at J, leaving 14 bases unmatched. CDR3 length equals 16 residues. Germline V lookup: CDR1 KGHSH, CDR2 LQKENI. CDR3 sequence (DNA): TGTGCCAGCTCACCCGACGCCTCTGGAACAGGGGTCGAGCAGTACTTC. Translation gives CASSPDASGTGVEQYF.

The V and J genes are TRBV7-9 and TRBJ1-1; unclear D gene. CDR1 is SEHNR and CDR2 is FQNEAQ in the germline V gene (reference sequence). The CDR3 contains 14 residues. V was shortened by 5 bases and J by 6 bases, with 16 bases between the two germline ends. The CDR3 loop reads CASSARWTASEAFF. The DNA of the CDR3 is TGTGCCAGCAGCGCGAGGTGGACGGCTTCTGAAGCTTTCTTT.

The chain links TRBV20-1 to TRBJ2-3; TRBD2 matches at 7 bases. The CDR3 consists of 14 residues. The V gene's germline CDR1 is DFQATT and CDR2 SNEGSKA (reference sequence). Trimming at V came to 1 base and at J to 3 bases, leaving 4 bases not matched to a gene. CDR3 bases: TGCAGTGCTAGAGCGGGCGGGGGAACAGATACGCAGTATTTT. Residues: CSARAGGGTDTQYF.

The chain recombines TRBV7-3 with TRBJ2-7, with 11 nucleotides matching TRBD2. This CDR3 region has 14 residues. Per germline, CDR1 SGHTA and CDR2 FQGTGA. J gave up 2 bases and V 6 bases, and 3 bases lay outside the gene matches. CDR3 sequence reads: CASSIAGGPYEQYF. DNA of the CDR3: TGTGCCAGCAGTATAGCGGGAGGGCCCTACGAGCAGTACTTC.